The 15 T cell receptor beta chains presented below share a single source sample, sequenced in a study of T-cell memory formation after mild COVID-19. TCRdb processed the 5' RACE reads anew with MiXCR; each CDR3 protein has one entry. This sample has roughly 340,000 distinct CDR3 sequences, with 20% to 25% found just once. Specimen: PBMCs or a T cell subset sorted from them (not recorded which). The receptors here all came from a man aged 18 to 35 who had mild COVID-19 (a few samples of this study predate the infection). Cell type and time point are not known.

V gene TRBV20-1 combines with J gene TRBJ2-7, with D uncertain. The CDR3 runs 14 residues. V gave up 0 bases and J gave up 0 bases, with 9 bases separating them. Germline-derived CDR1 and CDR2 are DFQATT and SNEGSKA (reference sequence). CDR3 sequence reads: CSARDFGSSYEQYF. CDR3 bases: TGCAGTGCTAGAGATTTTGGCAGCTCCTACGAGCAGTACTTC.

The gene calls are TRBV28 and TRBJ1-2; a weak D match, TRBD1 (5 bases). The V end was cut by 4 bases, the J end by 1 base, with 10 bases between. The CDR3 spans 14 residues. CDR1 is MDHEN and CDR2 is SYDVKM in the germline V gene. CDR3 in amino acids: CASSWVGVNYGYTF. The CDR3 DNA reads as TGTGCCAGCAGTTGGGTGGGGGTTAACTATGGCTACACCTTC.

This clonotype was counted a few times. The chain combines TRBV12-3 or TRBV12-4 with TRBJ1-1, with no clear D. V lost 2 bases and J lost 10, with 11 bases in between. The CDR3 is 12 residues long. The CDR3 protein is CASSLWPKRAFF. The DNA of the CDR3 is TGTGCCAGCAGTTTATGGCCCAAGAGAGCTTTCTTT.

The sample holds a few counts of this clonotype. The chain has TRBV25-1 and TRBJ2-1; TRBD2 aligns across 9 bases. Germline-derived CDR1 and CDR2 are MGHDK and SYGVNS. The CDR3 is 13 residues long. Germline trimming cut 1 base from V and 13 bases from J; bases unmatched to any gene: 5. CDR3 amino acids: CASSEWRAGGQFF. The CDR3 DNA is TGTGCCAGCAGTGAATGGAGAGCGGGGGGCCAGTTCTTC.

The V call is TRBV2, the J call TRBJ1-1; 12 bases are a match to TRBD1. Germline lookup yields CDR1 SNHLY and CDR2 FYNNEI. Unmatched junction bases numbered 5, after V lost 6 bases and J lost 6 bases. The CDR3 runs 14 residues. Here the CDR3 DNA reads TGTGCCAGCAGCACCGGGACAGGGGGCTCTGAAGCTTTCTTT. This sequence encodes CASSTGTGGSEAFF.

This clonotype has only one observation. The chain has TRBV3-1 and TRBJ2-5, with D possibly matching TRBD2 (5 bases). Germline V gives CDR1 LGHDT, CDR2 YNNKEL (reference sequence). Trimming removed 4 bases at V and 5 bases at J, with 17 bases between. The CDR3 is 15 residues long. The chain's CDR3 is CASSRPAAGRETQYF. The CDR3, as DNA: TGTGCCAGCAGCCGTCCGGCGGCGGGTAGGGAGACCCAGTACTTC.

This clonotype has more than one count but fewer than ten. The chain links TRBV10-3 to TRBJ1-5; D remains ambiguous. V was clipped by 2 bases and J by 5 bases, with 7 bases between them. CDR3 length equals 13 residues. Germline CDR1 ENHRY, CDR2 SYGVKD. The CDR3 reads CAISETPDQPQHF. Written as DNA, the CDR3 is TGTGCCATCAGTGAGACACCCGATCAGCCCCAGCATTTT.

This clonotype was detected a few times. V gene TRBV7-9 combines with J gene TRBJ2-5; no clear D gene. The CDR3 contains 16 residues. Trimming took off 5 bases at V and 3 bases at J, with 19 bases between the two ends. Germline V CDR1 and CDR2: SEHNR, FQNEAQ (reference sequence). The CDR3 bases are TGTGCCAGCAGCGCCTATCGTACGCAGAGCGAAGAGACCCAGTACTTC. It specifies CASSAYRTQSEETQYF.

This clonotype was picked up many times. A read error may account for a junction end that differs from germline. The CDR3 nucleotides read TGTGCCAGCAGCTCGGGGACAGGCGGCACAGATACGCAGTATTTT. This sequence encodes CASSSGTGGTDTQYF. This rearrangement joins TRBV5-1 to TRBJ2-3; 8 nucleotides align to TRBD1. This CDR3 region has 15 residues. CDR1 and CDR2 (germline): SGHRS, YFSETQ.

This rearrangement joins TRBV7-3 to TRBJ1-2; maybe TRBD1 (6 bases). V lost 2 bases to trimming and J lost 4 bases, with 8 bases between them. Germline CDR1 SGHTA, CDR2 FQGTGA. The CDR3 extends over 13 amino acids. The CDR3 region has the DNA TGTGCCAGCAGCTTATCACAGGGCTATGGCTACACCTTC. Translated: CASSLSQGYGYTF.

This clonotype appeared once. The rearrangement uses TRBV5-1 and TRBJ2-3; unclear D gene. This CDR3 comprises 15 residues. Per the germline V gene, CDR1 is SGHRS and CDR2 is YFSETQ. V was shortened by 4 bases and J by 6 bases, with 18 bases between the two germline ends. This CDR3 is CASSRVQDGLDTQYF. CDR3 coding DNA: TGCGCCAGCAGCCGAGTCCAGGACGGTCTGGATACGCAGTATTTT.

The CDR3 region is CASSRDSAGSDEQFF. The CDR3 region has the DNA TGCGCCAGCAGTCGGGACTCCGCGGGTTCCGATGAGCAGTTCTTC. The V call is TRBV5-1, the J call TRBJ2-1, with D possibly being TRBD2 (6 bases). The V gene's germline CDR1 is SGHRS and CDR2 YFSETQ. Deletions cut 5 bases from V and 8 bases from J, with 20 bases between. CDR3 length equals 15 residues.

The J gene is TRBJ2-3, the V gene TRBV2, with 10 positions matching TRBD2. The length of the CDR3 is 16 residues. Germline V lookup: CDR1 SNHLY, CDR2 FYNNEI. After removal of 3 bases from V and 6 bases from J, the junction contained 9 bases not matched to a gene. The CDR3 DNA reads TGTGCCAGCAGTGAGGCGAGCGGGGGGGCATCGGATACGCAGTATTTT. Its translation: CASSEASGGASDTQYF.

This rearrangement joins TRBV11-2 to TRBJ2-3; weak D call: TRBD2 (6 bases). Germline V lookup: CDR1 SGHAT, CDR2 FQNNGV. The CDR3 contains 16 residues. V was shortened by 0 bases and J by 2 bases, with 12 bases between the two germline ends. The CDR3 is CASSLEFGTLTDTQYF. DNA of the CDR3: TGTGCCAGCAGCTTAGAGTTTGGGACTCTCACAGATACGCAGTATTTT. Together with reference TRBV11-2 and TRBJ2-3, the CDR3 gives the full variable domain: EAGVAQSPRYKIIEKRQSVAFWCNPISGHATLYWYQQILGQGPKLLIQFQNNGVVDDSQLPKDRFSAERLKGVDSTLKIQPAKLEDSAVYLCASSLEFGTLTDTQYFGPGTRLTVL.

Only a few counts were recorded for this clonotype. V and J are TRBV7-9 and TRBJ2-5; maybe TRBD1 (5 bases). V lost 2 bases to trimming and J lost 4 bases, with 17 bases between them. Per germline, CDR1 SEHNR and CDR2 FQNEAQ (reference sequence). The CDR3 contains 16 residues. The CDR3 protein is CASSLIPGIVPETQYF. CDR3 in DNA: TGTGCCAGCAGCTTAATCCCAGGGATTGTCCCAGAGACCCAGTACTTC.